The rows below give T cell receptor beta chains drawn from one sample of a study of T cells in Graves' hyperthyroidism and ophthalmopathy. TCRdb passed the multiplex PCR reads through MiXCR, listing each CDR3 protein once. The sample lists over 250,000 distinct CDR3 sequences, around 15% seen once, with roughly 53% in the top ten. Sequenced input: blood. Every receptor here comes from a woman in her fifties or sixties with Graves' ophthalmopathy. Both conserved end residues are part of each CDR3. Each record gives: D gene, CDR3 length, V gene, J gene, clone size, CDR3 protein, CDR3 DNA. D genes are given only for firm matches. Rows may omit the clone size; those that give it use once, few, many or a size class.

D: TRBD2; length: 17; V: TRBV7-3; J: TRBJ2-3; size: -; CDR3: CASSLQGGGGAEDTQYF; DNA: TGTGCCAGCAGCTTACAGGGCGGCGGGGGGGCCGAAGATACGCAGTATTTT
D: -; length: 15; V: TRBV7-6; J: TRBJ2-7; size: few; CDR3: CASSPIVIRPYEQYF; DNA: TGTGCCAGCAGCCCTATAGTGATACGACCCTACGAGCAGTACTTC
D: -; length: 15; V: TRBV2; J: TRBJ1-4; size: many; CDR3: CASSRDAGMSEKLFF; DNA: TGTGCCAGCAGTCGGGATGCCGGGATGAGTGAAAAACTGTTTTTT
D: -; length: 15; V: TRBV18; J: TRBJ1-5; size: few; CDR3: CASSPQWVDDQPQHF; DNA: TGTGCCAGCTCACCACAGTGGGTCGATGATCAGCCCCAGCATTTT
D: -; length: 13; V: TRBV11-2; J: TRBJ1-2; size: many; CDR3: CASSLDPGSGYTF; DNA: TGTGCCAGCAGCTTAGACCCGGGGAGTGGCTACACCTTC
D: -; length: 15; V: TRBV27; J: TRBJ1-5; size: few; CDR3: CASRSSTGSQQPQHF; DNA: TGTGCCAGCAGATCCTCCACAGGGTCGCAGCAGCCCCAGCATTTT
D: -; length: 14; V: TRBV18; J: TRBJ2-1; size: few; CDR3: CASSYGGSHNEQFF; DNA: TGTGCCAGCTCCTATGGGGGCTCACACAATGAGCAGTTCTTC
D: TRBD1; length: 14; V: TRBV6-1; J: TRBJ2-3; size: few; CDR3: CASRSGTGPVPQYF; DNA: TGTGCCAGCCGATCCGGGACAGGGCCGGTCCCGCAGTATTTT
D: -; length: 14; V: TRBV5-1; J: TRBJ1-2; size: -; CDR3: CASSSGEGTYGYTF; DNA: TGCGCCAGCAGCTCGGGAGAGGGCACCTATGGCTACACCTTC
D: TRBD1; length: 15; V: TRBV5-1; J: TRBJ1-4; size: -; CDR3: CASRTGGLTNEKLFF; DNA: TGCGCCAGTAGGACAGGGGGCTTGACTAATGAAAAACTGTTTTTT
D: -; length: 13; V: TRBV12-3/TRBV12-4; J: TRBJ2-7; size: many; CDR3: CASTQGRGNEQYF; DNA: TGTGCCAGCACCCAGGGGAGGGGCAACGAGCAGTACTTC
D: -; length: 12; V: TRBV20-1; J: TRBJ2-5; size: many; CDR3: CSAAQGRETQYF; DNA: TGCAGTGCAGCCCAGGGGAGGGAGACCCAGTACTTC
D: TRBD1; length: 14; V: TRBV2; J: TRBJ1-4; size: many; CDR3: CASSGGTGDEKLFF; DNA: TGTGCCAGCAGTGGGGGGACAGGGGATGAAAAACTGTTTTTT
D: TRBD2; length: 16; V: TRBV20-1; J: TRBJ2-2; size: few; CDR3: CSARAGTRGVTGELFF; DNA: TGCAGTGCTAGAGCGGGGACTAGGGGGGTCACCGGGGAGCTGTTTTTT
D: -; length: 14; V: TRBV20-1; J: TRBJ1-5; size: -; CDR3: CSARPGDSNQPQHF; DNA: TGCAGTGCTAGACCAGGGGATAGCAATCAGCCCCAGCATTTT
D: -; length: 16; V: TRBV20-1; J: TRBJ2-3; size: few; CDR3: CSARDRGRPYTDTQYF; DNA: TGCAGTGCTAGAGATCGGGGTAGACCTTACACAGATACGCAGTATTTT
D: -; length: 15; V: TRBV4-3; J: TRBJ2-1; size: many; CDR3: CASSQEGIGSNEQFF; DNA: TGCGCCAGCAGCCAAGAAGGTATAGGGAGCAATGAGCAGTTCTTC
D: -; length: 15; V: TRBV20-1; J: TRBJ2-7; size: many; CDR3: CSATQLSDAYYEQYF; DNA: TGCAGTGCTACACAACTCAGCGACGCCTACTACGAGCAGTACTTC
D: TRBD1; length: 15; V: TRBV25-1; J: TRBJ2-7; size: -; CDR3: CASSDLDRGRYEQYF; DNA: TGTGCCAGCAGTGACCTGGACAGGGGGCGCTACGAGCAGTACTTC
D: -; length: 14; V: TRBV7-2; J: TRBJ1-2; size: many; CDR3: CASSLARPGYGYTF; DNA: TGTGCCAGCAGCTTAGCTAGGCCCGGCTATGGCTACACCTTC
D: TRBD2; length: 16; V: TRBV7-3; J: TRBJ2-3; size: -; CDR3: CASSLGTSGRTDTQYF; DNA: TGTGCCAGCAGCCTTGGGACTAGCGGGAGAACAGATACGCAGTATTTT
D: TRBD1; length: 15; V: TRBV20-1; J: TRBJ2-7; size: many; CDR3: CSAAASGQGAYEQYF; DNA: TGCAGTGCCGCCGCATCGGGACAGGGGGCTTACGAGCAGTACTTC
D: TRBD1; length: 14; V: TRBV13; J: TRBJ1-2; size: few; CDR3: CASSPDRGSYGYTF; DNA: TGTGCCAGCAGCCCTGACAGGGGATCCTATGGCTACACCTTC
D: -; length: 14; V: TRBV18; J: TRBJ1-2; size: few; CDR3: CASSPREGRNGYTF; DNA: TGTGCCAGCTCACCAAGGGAAGGGAGGAATGGCTACACCTTC
D: -; length: 16; V: TRBV11-2; J: TRBJ2-6; size: many; CDR3: CASSSGHRSGANVLTF; DNA: TGTGCCAGCAGCTCGGGACACCGGTCTGGGGCCAACGTCCTGACTTTC
D: TRBD1; length: 14; V: TRBV28; J: TRBJ2-7; size: few; CDR3: CASSLGTGGASRYF; DNA: TGTGCCAGCAGTTTAGGGACAGGGGGCGCGAGTCGGTACTTC
D: -; length: 14; V: TRBV20-1; J: TRBJ1-6; size: many; CDR3: CSALTGRTNSPLHF; DNA: TGCAGTGCTCTTACCGGACGGACTAATTCACCCCTCCACTTT
D: -; length: 17; V: TRBV2; J: TRBJ1-5; size: many; CDR3: CASSDRVDLPMNQPQHF; DNA: TGTGCCAGCAGTGATCGTGTCGACCTACCGATGAATCAGCCCCAGCATTTT
D: -; length: 12; V: TRBV3-1; J: TRBJ1-2; size: many; CDR3: CASSPRGYGYTF; DNA: TGTGCCAGCAGCCCCCGAGGCTATGGCTACACCTTC
D: TRBD1; length: 13; V: TRBV12-3/TRBV12-4; J: TRBJ1-5; size: many; CDR3: CASSPIGQGGQHF; DNA: TGTGCCAGCAGTCCCATTGGACAGGGGGGCCAGCATTTT
D: -; length: 13; V: TRBV28; J: TRBJ1-6; size: many; CDR3: CASRSQGNSPLHF; DNA: TGTGCCAGCAGATCTCAAGGGAATTCACCCCTCCACTTT
D: TRBD2; length: 13; V: TRBV6-2/TRBV6-3; J: TRBJ2-1; size: few; CDR3: CASRSGGSNEQFF; DNA: TGTGCCAGCAGGAGCGGGGGGTCCAATGAGCAGTTCTTC
D: -; length: 16; V: TRBV4-3; J: TRBJ1-6; size: -; CDR3: CASSQTWAAYNSPLHF; DNA: TGCGCCAGCAGCCAGACCTGGGCAGCCTATAATTCACCCCTCCACTTT
D: TRBD2; length: 17; V: TRBV18; J: TRBJ2-3; size: many; CDR3: CASSSGLAGGPSDTQYF; DNA: TGTGCCAGCTCATCAGGACTAGCGGGAGGGCCATCAGATACGCAGTATTTT
D: -; length: 14; V: TRBV20-1; J: TRBJ2-7; size: many; CDR3: CSAEPPRGPYEQYF; DNA: TGCAGTGCCGAGCCGCCCAGGGGACCGTACGAGCAGTACTTC
D: -; length: 12; V: TRBV19; J: TRBJ2-1; size: many; CDR3: CASSIWGGEQFF; DNA: TGTGCCAGTAGTATATGGGGTGGTGAGCAGTTCTTC
D: -; length: 19; V: TRBV6-2/TRBV6-3; J: TRBJ1-5; size: many; CDR3: CASSYFTGTKTWDNQPQHF; DNA: TGTGCCAGCAGTTACTTTACAGGGACCAAGACTTGGGACAATCAGCCCCAGCATTTT
D: -; length: 13; V: TRBV19; J: TRBJ1-1; size: few; CDR3: CASSNQRNTEAFF; DNA: TGTGCCAGTAGCAATCAAAGGAACACTGAAGCTTTCTTT
D: TRBD1; length: 14; V: TRBV20-1; J: TRBJ1-4; size: -; CDR3: CSARWGQRNEKLFF; DNA: TGCAGTGCCCGCTGGGGACAGCGAAATGAAAAACTGTTTTTT
D: -; length: 14; V: TRBV20-1; J: TRBJ1-4; size: many; CDR3: CSARDGRGGEKLFF; DNA: TGCAGTGCTAGAGATGGCAGGGGAGGCGAAAAACTGTTTTTT
D: TRBD1; length: 17; V: TRBV20-1; J: TRBJ2-3; size: many; CDR3: CSAVNRGPEGSPDTQYF; DNA: TGCAGTGCTGTCAACAGGGGGCCCGAGGGGTCCCCAGATACGCAGTATTTT
D: -; length: 14; V: TRBV19; J: TRBJ1-5; size: -; CDR3: CASSGDFSNQPQHF; DNA: TGTGCCAGTAGTGGGGATTTTAGCAATCAGCCCCAGCATTTT
D: TRBD1; length: 18; V: TRBV18; J: TRBJ2-1; size: few; CDR3: CASSPLTGGDDTNNEQFF; DNA: TGTGCCAGCTCACCACTGACAGGGGGCGATGACACGAACAATGAGCAGTTCTTC
D: -; length: 12; V: TRBV9; J: TRBJ2-3; size: -; CDR3: CASSDDEDTQYF; DNA: TGTGCCAGCAGCGACGATGAGGATACGCAGTATTTT
D: TRBD1; length: 15; V: TRBV19; J: TRBJ1-4; size: -; CDR3: CASSTTGGTDEKLFF; DNA: TGTGCCAGTAGTACAACAGGGGGCACGGATGAAAAACTGTTTTTT